What follows describes a single TCR beta chain. Its antigen is unidentified. Method: immunoSEQ multiplex PCR; TCRdb's copy keeps in-frame clones and lacks some. Of about 130,000 clones in the sample, roughly 85% were seen once. The data stem from a study of T cell responses to AZD1222 COVID-19 vaccine. Study-level findings and limits: There were repertoire samples only from the period after the peak T cell response.

This CDR3 is built from 10 residues. Germline V gives CDR1 LNHDA, CDR2 SQIVND (reference sequence). V gave up 8 bases and J gave up 10 bases, with 9 bases separating them. This chain uses TRBV19 with TRBJ1-5; D not certain. Sequenced here: peripheral blood, sampled 28 days after the second dose of the MenACWY control vaccine. This receptor was identified in an adult who received the MenACWY meningococcal vaccine as a control. The CDR3: CASDRGPQHF. CDR3 sequence (DNA): TGTGCCAGTGACCGGGGTCCCCAGCATTTT.